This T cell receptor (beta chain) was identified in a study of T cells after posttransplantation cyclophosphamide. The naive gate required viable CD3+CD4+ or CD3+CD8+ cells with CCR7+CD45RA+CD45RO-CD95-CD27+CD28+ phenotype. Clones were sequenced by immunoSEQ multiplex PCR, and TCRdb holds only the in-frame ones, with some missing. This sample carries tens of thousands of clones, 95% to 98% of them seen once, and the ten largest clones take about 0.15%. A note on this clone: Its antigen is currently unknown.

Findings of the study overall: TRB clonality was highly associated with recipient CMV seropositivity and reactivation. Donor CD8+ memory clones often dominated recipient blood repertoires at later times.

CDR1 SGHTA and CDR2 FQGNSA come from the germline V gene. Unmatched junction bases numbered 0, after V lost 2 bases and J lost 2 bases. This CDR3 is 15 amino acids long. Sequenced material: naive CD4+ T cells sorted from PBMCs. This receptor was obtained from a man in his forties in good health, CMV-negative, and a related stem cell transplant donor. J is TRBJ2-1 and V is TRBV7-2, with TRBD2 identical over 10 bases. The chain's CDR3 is CASSLTSGAYNEQFF. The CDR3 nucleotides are TGTGCCAGCAGCTTAACTAGCGGGGCCTACAATGAGCAGTTCTTC.